This T cell receptor (beta chain) was found in a study of shared clonotypes between healthy human individuals. Recent vaccinations or acute infections were absent in the healthy HIV-negative adult donors. Germline V gene lookup returns CDR1 MNHEY and CDR2 SMNVEV (reference sequence). V lost 4 bases to trimming and J lost 3 bases, with 19 bases between them. CDR3 length: 17 amino acids. Some clones are missing from TCRdb's copy, which holds only in-frame ones; the method was immunoSEQ multiplex PCR. The sample has 600,000 to 750,000 clones; around 77% are singletons. The sequence derives from a woman in her twenties or thirties in good health. This sequence joins TRBV27 and TRBJ2-1; D might be TRBD1 (6 bases). Sequencing used memory CD4+ T cells sorted from blood. Noted subset: CD45RA-negative fraction. CDR3 sequence: CASSSPWTVNYYNEQFF. CDR3 sequence (DNA): TGTGCCAGCAGTTCCCCATGGACAGTTAATTACTACAATGAGCAGTTCTTC.